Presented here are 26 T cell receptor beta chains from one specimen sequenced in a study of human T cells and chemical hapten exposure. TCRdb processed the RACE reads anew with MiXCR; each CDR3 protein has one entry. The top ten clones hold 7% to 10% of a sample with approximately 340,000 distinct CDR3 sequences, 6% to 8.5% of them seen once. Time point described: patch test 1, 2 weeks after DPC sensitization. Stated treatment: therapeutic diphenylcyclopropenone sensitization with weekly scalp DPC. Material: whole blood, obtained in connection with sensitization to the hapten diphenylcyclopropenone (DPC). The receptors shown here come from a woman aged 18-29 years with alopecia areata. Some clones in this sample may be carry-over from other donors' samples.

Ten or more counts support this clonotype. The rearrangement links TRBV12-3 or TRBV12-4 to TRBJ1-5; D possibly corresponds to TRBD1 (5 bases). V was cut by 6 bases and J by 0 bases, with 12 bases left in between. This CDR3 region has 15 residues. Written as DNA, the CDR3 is TGTGCCAGCAGCCCCGGAGGGGTTAGCAATCAGCCCCAGCATTTT. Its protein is CASSPGGVSNQPQHF.

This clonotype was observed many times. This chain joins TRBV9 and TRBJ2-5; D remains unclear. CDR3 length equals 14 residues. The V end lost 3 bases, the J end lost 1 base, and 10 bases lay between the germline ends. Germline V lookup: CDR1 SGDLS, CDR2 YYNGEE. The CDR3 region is CASSDHSPQETQYF. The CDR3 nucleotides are TGTGCCAGCAGCGACCACAGTCCCCAAGAGACCCAGTACTTC.

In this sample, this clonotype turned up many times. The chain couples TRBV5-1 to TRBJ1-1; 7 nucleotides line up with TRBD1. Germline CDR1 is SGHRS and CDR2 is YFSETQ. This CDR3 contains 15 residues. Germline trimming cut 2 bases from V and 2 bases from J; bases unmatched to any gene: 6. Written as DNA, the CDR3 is TGCGCCAGCAGCTTCTCACAGGGGAGAAACACTGAAGCTTTCTTT. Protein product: CASSFSQGRNTEAFF.

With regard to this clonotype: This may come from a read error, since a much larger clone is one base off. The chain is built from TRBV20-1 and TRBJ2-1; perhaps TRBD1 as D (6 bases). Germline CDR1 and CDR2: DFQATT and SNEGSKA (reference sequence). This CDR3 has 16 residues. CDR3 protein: CSASNRAARTYIEQFF. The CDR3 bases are TGCAGTGCCTCCAACAGGGCGGCACGAACCTACATTGAGCAGTTCTTC.

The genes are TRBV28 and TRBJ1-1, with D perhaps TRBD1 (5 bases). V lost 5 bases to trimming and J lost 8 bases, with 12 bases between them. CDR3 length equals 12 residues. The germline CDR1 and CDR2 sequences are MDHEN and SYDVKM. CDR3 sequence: CASSPEGREAFF. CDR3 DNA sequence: TGTGCCAGCAGTCCCGAGGGGAGGGAAGCTTTCTTT.

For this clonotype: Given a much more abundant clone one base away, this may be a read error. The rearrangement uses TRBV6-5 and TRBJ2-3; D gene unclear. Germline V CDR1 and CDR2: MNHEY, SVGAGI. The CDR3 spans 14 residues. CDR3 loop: CPSTNSWFADTQYF. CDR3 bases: TGTCCCAGCACAAACAGTTGGTTTGCGGATACGCAGTATTTT.

The CDR3 protein is CASSQEGGSREQYF. The CDR3 nucleotides read TGTGCCAGCAGCCAAGAAGGCGGCTCGAGGGAGCAGTACTTC. The chain combines TRBV3-1 with TRBJ2-7, with D unclear. This CDR3 has 14 residues. V lost 0 bases and J lost 7, with 13 bases in between. Germline V gives CDR1 LGHDT, CDR2 YNNKEL (reference sequence).

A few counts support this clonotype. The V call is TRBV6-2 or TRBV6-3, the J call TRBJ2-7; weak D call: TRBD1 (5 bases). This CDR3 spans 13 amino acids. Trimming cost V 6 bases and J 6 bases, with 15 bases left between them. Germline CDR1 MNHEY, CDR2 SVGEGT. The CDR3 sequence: CASSPQGIGEQYF. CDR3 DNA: TGTGCCAGCAGCCCCCAGGGTATCGGCGAGCAGTACTTC.

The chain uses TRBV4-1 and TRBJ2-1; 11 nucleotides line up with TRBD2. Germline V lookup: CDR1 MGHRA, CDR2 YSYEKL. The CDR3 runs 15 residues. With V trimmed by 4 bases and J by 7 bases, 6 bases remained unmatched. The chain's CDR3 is CASSLLAGVSNEQFF. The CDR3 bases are TGCGCCAGCAGCCTACTAGCGGGGGTTAGTAATGAGCAGTTCTTC.

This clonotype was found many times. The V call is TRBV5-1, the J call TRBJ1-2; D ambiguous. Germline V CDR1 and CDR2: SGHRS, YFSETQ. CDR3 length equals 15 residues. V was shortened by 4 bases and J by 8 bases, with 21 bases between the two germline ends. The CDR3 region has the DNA TGCGCCAGCAGCCCTAGGTCAGGTACCAGGCTCGGCTACACCTTC. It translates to CASSPRSGTRLGYTF.

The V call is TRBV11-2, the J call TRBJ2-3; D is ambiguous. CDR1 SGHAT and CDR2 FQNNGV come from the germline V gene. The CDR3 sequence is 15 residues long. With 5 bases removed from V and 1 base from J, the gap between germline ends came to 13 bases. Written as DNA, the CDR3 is TGTGCCAGCAGCCAAAAGGGCAGAGGCACAGATACGCAGTATTTT. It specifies CASSQKGRGTDTQYF.

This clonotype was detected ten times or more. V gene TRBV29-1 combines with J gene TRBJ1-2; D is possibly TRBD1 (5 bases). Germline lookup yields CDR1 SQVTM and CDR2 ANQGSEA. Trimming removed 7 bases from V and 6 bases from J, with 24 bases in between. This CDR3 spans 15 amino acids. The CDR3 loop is CSGPGRNSQLDGYTF. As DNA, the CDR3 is TGCAGCGGTCCGGGACGTAATAGCCAGCTCGATGGCTACACCTTC. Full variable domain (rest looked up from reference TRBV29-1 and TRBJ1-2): SAVISQKPSRDICQRGTSLTIQCQVDSQVTMMFWYRQQPGQSLTLIATANQGSEATYESGFVIDKFPISRPNLTFSTLTVSNMSPEDSSIYLCSGPGRNSQLDGYTFGSGTRLTVV.

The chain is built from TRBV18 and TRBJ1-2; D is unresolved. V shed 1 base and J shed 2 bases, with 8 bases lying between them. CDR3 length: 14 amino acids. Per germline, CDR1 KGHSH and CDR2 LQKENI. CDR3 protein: CASSPRNGNYGYTF. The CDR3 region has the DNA TGTGCCAGCTCACCACGGAACGGAAACTATGGCTACACCTTC.

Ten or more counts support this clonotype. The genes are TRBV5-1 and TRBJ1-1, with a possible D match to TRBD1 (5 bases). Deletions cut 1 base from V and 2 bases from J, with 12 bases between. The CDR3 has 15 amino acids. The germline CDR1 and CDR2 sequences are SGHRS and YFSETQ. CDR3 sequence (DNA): TGCGCCAGCAGCTTGAGCGGGGCGATTAACACTGAAGCTTTCTTT. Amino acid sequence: CASSLSGAINTEAFF.

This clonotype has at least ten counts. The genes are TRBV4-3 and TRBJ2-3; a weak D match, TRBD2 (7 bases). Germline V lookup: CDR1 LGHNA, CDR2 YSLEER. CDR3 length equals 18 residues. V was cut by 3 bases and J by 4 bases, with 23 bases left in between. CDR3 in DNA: TGCGCCAGCAGCCACCCCCGATTGACCGGGGGGCCGTCAGATACGCAGTATTTT. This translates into CASSHPRLTGGPSDTQYF.

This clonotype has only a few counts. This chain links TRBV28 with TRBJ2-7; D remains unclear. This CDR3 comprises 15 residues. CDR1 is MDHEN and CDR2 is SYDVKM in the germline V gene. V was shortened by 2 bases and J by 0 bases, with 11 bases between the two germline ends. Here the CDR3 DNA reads TGTGCCAGCAGTTTAGGTATAGGAAGCTCCTACGAGCAGTACTTC. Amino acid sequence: CASSLGIGSSYEQYF. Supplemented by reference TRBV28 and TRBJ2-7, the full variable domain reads DVKVTQSSRYLVKRTGEKVFLECVQDMDHENMFWYRQDPGLGLRLIYFSYDVKMKEKGDIPEGYSVSREKKERFSLILESASTNQTSMYLCASSLGIGSSYEQYFGPGTRLTVT.

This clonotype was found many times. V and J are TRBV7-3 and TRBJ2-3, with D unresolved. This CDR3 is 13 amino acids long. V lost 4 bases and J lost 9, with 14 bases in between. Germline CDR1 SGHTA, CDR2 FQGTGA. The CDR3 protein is CASSSSSEETQYF. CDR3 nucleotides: TGTGCCAGCAGCTCAAGTTCCGAGGAGACGCAGTATTTT.

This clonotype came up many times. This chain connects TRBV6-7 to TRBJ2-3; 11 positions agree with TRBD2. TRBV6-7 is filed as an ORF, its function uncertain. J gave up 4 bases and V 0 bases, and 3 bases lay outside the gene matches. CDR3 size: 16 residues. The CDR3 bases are TGTGCCAGCAGTTACTCCGGGACTAGCGGTTCAGATACGCAGTATTTT. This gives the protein CASSYSGTSGSDTQYF.

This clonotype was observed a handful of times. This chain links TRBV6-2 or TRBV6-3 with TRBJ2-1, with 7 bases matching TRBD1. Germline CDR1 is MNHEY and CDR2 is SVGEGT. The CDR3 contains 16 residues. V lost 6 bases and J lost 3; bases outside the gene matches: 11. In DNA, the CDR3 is TGTGCCAGCAGCCCCTACAGGGGCTCCCTCTACAATGAGCAGTTCTTC. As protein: CASSPYRGSLYNEQFF.

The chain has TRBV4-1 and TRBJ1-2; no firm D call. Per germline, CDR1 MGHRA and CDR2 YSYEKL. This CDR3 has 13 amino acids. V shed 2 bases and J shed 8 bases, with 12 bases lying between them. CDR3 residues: CASSQRDRKGYTF. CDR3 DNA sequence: TGCGCCAGCAGCCAACGTGATAGAAAGGGCTACACCTTC.

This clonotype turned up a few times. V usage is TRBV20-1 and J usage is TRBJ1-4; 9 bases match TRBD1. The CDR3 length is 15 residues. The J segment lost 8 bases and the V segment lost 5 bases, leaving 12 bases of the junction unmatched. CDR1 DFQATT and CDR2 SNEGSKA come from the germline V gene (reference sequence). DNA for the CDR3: TGCAGTGCTCCTAGACCGGGACAGGGCGTAGAAAAACTGTTTTTT. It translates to CSAPRPGQGVEKLFF.

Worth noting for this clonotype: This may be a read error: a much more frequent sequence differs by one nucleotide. The CDR3 nucleotides read TGTGCCAGCAGCCCCCTTGGCGGGGGGCGAGTCAATGAGCAGTTCTTC. Protein: CASSPLGGGRVNEQFF. V and J are TRBV11-2 and TRBJ2-1, with 8 nucleotides matching TRBD2. The CDR3 is 16 residues long. In germline, CDR1 is SGHAT, CDR2 FQNNGV. The trim removed 5 bases at V and 6 bases at J, leaving 12 bases unmatched.

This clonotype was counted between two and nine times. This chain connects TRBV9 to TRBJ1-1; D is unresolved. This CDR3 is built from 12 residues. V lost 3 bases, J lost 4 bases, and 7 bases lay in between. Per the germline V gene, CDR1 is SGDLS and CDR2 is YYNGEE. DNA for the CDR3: TGTGCCAGCAGCGATTTGGGCACTGAAGCTTTCTTT. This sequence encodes CASSDLGTEAFF.

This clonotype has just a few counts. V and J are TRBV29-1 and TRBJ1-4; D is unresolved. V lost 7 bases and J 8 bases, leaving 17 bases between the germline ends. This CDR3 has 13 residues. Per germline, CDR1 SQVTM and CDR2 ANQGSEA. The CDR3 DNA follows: TGCAGCGCCGCGAGGGCTGAAGAGGAAAAACTGTTTTTT. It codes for CSAARAEEEKLFF.

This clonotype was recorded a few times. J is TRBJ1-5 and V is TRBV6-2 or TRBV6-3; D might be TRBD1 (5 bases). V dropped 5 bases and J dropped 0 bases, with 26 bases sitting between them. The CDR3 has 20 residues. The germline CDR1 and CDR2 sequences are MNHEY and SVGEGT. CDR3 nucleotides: TGTGCCAGCAGTCCCGACCCCGGACATAGTTCCTTTCTTAGCAATCAGCCCCAGCATTTT. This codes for CASSPDPGHSSFLSNQPQHF.

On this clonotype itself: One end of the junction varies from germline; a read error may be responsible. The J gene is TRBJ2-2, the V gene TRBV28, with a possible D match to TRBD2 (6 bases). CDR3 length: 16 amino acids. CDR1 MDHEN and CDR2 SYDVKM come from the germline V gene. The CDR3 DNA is TGTGCCAGCAGTCCCGTCGGAGGGAAGAACACCTGGGAGCTGTTTTTT. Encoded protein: CASSPVGGKNTWELFF.